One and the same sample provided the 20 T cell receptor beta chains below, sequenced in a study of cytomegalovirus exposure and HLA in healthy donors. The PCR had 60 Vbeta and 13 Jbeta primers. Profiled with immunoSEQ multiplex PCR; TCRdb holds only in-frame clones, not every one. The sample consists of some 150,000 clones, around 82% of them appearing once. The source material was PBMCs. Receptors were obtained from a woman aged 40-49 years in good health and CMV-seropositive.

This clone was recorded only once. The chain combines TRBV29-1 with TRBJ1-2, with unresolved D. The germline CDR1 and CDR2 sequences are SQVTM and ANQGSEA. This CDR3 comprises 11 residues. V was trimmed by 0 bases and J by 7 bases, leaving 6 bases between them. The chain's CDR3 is CSVEEYVGYTF. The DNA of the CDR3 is TGCAGCGTTGAAGAATATGTTGGCTACACCTTC.

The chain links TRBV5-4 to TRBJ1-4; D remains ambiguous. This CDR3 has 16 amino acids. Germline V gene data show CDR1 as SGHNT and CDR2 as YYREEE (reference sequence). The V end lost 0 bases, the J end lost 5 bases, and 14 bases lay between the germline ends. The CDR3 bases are TGTGCCAGCAGCTTGGGGTCCGGCAGACTAAATGAAAAACTGTTTTTT. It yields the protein CASSLGSGRLNEKLFF.

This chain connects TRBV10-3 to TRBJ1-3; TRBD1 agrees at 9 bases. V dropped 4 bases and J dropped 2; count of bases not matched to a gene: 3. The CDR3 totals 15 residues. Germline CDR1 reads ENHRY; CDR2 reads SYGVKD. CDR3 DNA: TGTGCCATCAGTGCCGGGACAGGGACTGGAAACACCATATATTTT. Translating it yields CAISAGTGTGNTIYF.

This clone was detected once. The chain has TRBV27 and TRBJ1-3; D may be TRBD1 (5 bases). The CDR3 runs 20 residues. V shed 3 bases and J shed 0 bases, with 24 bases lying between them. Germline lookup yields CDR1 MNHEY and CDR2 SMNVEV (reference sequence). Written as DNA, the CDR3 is TGTGCCAGCAGTTTCCCCATAGGGACGGGGCCGGGAGACTCTGGAAACACCATATATTTT. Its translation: CASSFPIGTGPGDSGNTIYF.

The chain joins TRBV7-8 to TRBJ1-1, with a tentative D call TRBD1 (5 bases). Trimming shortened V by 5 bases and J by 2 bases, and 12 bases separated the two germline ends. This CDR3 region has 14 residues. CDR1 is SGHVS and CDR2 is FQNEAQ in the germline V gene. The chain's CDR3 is CASSAGGFNTEAFF. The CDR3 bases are TGTGCCAGCAGCGCCGGGGGATTTAACACTGAAGCTTTCTTT.

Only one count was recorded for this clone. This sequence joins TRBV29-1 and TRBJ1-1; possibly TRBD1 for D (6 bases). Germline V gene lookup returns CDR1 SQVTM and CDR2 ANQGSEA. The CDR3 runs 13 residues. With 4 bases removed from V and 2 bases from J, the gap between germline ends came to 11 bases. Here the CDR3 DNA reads TGCAGCGTTGCCGACAGGCCAAACACTGAAGCTTTCTTT. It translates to CSVADRPNTEAFF.

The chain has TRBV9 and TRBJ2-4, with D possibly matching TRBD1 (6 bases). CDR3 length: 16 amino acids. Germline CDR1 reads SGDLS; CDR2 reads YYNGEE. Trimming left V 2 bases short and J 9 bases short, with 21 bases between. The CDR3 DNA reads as TGTGCCAGCAGCGTGGGGGACACCACCCCCCAAAGCATTCAGTACTTC. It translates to CASSVGDTTPQSIQYF.

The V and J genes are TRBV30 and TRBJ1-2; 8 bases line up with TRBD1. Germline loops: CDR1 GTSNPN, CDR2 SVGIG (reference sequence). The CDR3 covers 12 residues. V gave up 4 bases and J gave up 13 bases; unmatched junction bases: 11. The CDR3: CAWTGGAVGVTF. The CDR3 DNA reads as TGTGCCTGGACAGGGGGCGCGGTAGGGGTCACCTTC.

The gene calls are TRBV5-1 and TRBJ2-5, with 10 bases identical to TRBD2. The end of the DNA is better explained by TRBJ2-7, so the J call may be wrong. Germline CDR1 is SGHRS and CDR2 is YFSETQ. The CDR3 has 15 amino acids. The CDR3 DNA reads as TGCGCCAGCAGCTGGGGAGCGGGAGGGCCAGGCGAGCAGTACTTC. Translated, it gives CASSWGAGGPGEQYF.

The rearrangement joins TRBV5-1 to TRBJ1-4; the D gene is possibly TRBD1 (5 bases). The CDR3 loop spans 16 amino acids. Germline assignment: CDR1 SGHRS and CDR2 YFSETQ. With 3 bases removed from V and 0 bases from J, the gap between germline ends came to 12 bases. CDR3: CASSSGHLSTNEKLFF. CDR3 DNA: TGCGCCAGCAGCTCCGGACACCTTTCAACTAATGAAAAACTGTTTTTT.

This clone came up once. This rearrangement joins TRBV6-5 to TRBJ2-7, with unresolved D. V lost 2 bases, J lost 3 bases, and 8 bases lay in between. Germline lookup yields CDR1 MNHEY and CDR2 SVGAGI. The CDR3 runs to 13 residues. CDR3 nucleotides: TGTGCCAGCAGTTACCGGGTTAACTACGAGCAGTACTTC. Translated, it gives CASSYRVNYEQYF.

CDR3: CASSYHSAGRSYEQYF. The CDR3 DNA reads as TGCGCCAGCAGCTATCACTCAGCGGGAAGGTCCTACGAGCAGTACTTC. The chain is built from TRBV10-2 and TRBJ2-7, with 7 bases fitting TRBD2. The CDR3 covers 16 residues. Trimming removed 6 bases from V and 1 base from J; junction bases left unmatched: 12. Per germline, CDR1 WSHSY and CDR2 SAAADI.

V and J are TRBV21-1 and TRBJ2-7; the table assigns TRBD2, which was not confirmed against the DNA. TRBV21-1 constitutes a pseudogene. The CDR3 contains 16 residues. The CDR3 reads CASSTRMRDRDYEQYF. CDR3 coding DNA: TGTGCCAGCAGCACACGCATGCGGGACCGAGATTACGAGCAGTACTTC.

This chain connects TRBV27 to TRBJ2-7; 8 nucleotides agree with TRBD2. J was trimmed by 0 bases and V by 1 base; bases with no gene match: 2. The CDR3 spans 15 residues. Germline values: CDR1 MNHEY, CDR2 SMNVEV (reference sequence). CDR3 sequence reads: CASSLWSGSSYEQYF. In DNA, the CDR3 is TGTGCCAGCAGTTTATGGAGCGGGAGCTCCTACGAGCAGTACTTC.

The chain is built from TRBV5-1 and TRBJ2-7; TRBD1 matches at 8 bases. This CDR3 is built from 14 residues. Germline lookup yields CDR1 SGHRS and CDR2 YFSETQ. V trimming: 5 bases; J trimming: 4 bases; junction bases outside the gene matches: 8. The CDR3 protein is CASSKQGAVYEQYF. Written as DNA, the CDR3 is TGCGCCAGCAGTAAGCAGGGGGCGGTGTACGAGCAGTACTTC.

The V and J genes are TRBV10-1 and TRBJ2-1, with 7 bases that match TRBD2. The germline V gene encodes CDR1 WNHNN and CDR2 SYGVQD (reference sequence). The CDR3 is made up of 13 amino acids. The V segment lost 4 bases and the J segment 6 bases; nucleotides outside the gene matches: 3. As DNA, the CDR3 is TGCGCCAGCAGTGCTAGCGGAACCAATGAGCAGTTCTTC. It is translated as CASSASGTNEQFF.

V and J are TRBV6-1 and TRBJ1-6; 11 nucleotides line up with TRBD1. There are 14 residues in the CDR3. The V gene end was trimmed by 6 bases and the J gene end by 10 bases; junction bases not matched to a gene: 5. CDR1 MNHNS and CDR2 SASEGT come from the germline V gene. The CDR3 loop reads CASRAGQGGSPLHF. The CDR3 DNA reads TGTGCCAGCAGAGCGGGACAGGGGGGATCACCCCTCCACTTT.

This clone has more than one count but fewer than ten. The CDR3 spells CASSQPGLAKNEQFF. In DNA form, the CDR3 reads TGCGCCAGCAGCCAACCGGGACTAGCGAAAAATGAGCAGTTCTTC. This chain joins TRBV4-1 and TRBJ2-1; 10 bases agree with TRBD2. The CDR3 consists of 15 residues. The trim removed 2 bases at V and 7 bases at J, leaving 5 bases unmatched. Germline CDR1 MGHRA, CDR2 YSYEKL.

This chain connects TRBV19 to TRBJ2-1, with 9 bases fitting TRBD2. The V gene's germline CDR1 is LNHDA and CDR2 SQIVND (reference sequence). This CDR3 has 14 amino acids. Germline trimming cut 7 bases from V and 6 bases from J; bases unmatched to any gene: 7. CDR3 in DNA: TGTGCCAGTACCGCGGGAGGGTTGGGCAATGAGCAGTTCTTC. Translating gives CASTAGGLGNEQFF.

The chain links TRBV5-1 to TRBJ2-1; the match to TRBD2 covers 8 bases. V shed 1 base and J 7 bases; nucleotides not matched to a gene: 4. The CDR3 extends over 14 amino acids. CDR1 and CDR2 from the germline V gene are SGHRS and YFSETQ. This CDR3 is CASSLFSGSNEQFF. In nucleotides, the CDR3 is TGCGCCAGCAGCTTGTTCAGCGGGAGTAATGAGCAGTTCTTC. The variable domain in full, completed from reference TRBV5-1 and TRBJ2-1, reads KAGVTQTPRYLIKTRGQQVTLSCSPISGHRSVSWYQQTPGQGLQFLFEYFSETQRNKGNFPGRFSGRQFSNSRSEMNVSTLELGDSALYLCASSLFSGSNEQFFGPGTRLTVL.